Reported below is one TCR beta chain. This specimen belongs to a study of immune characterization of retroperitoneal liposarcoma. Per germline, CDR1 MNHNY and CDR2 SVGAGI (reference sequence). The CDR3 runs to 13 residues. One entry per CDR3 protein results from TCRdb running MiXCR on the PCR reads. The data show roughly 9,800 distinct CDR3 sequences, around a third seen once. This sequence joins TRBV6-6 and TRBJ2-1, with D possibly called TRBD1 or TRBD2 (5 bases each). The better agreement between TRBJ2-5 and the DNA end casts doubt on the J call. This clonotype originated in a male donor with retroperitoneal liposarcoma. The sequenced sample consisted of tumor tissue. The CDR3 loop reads CASSRDGPETQYF. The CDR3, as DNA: TGTGCCAGCAGTAGGGACGGGCCAGAGACCCAGTACTTC.